What follows is one T cell receptor (beta chain) and its context. Its antigen is not identified. This CDR3 has 16 residues. Germline V lookup: CDR1 WNHNN, CDR2 SYGVQD (reference sequence). Deletions cut 0 bases from V and 4 bases from J, with 12 bases between. The sample comes from a study of a mutant IDH1 vaccine in newly diagnosed glioma. Repertoires were generated with immunoSEQ multiplex PCR, while TCRdb's copy carries only in-frame clones and drops some. The sample holds tens of thousands of clones, roughly nine tenths seen once. Time point of the sample: week 5, during vaccination. Each vaccine dose was 300 ug of mutant IDH1 20-mer peptide, with topical imiquimod. Donors had new WHO grade 3 or 4 IDH1-mutant, ATRX-lost astrocytomas.

J is TRBJ2-2 and V is TRBV10-1, with D perhaps TRBD1 or TRBD2 (5 bases each). This sequence was found in a man aged 45-65 years with glioma. Sample: PBMCs, taken from a glioma patient whose treatment included an IDH1 peptide vaccine. The CDR3 sequence: CASSESPGLTTGELFF. The CDR3 coding sequence is TGCGCCAGCAGTGAGTCCCCGGGGCTAACCACCGGGGAGCTGTTTTTT.